The 22 T cell receptor beta chains in this list originate from one sample, sequenced in a study of cytomegalovirus exposure and HLA in healthy donors. Profiled with immunoSEQ multiplex PCR; TCRdb holds only in-frame clones, not every one. Here the sample spans about 280,000 clones, 80% to 90% being singletons. The sample comprised PBMCs. These receptors all stem from a woman aged 18-29 years in good health and CMV-seronegative.

V and J are TRBV5-1 and TRBJ2-7; D unclear. Looked up from germline, CDR1 is SGHRS and CDR2 is YFSETQ. This CDR3 comprises 14 residues. V dropped 1 base and J dropped 0 bases, with 8 bases sitting between them. For the CDR3, the DNA is TGCGCCAGCAGCTTGATGGAGAGCTCCTACGAGCAGTACTTC. Translated, it gives CASSLMESSYEQYF.

J is TRBJ1-2 and V is TRBV7-8; no clear D. This CDR3 comprises 17 residues. Germline-derived CDR1 and CDR2 are SGHVS and FQNEAQ. V was cut by 2 bases and J by 0 bases, with 16 bases left in between. The CDR3, as DNA: TGTGCCAGCAGCTTAAATGGTGCAGGCGTCCCTAACTATGGCTACACCTTC. Translation: CASSLNGAGVPNYGYTF.

J is TRBJ1-2 and V is TRBV7-2; D unclear. CDR3 length equals 16 residues. The V gene's germline CDR1 is SGHTA and CDR2 FQGNSA. Between the trimmed V and J ends, which lost 2 bases and 0 bases, there was a span of 13 bases. The CDR3, as DNA: TGTGCCAGCAGCTTAAGACCCCGACTGGCTAACTATGGCTACACCTTC. Amino acids: CASSLRPRLANYGYTF.

V gene TRBV7-6 combines with J gene TRBJ2-1; 8 nucleotides agree with TRBD1. CDR1 is SGHVS and CDR2 is FNYEAQ in the germline V gene. J was trimmed by 4 bases and V by 2 bases; bases with no gene match: 7. The length of the CDR3 is 16 residues. CDR3 in amino acids: CASSLTRGPTYNEQFF. CDR3 DNA: TGTGCCAGCAGCTTAACCAGGGGGCCCACTTACAATGAGCAGTTCTTC.

The chain employs TRBV7-2 and TRBJ2-7; 9 nucleotides match TRBD2. CDR1 and CDR2 (germline): SGHTA, FQGNSA. V lost 6 bases and J lost 6; bases outside the gene matches: 9. The CDR3 covers 14 residues. The CDR3 protein is CASSPVSGGGEQYF. In nucleotides, the CDR3 is TGTGCCAGCAGTCCTGTTAGCGGGGGCGGCGAGCAGTACTTC. Complete variable domain (other parts from reference TRBV7-2 and TRBJ2-7): GAGVSQSPSNKVTEKGKDVELRCDPISGHTALYWYRQSLGQGLEFLIYFQGNSAPDKSGLPSDRFSAERTGGSVSTLTIQRTQQEDSAVYLCASSPVSGGGEQYFGPGTRLTVT.

The V gene is TRBV25-1, the J gene TRBJ2-7, with a tentative D call TRBD2 (6 bases). Germline V gene lookup returns CDR1 MGHDK and CDR2 SYGVNS. The CDR3 sequence is 15 residues long. Trimming pared 4 bases from V and 3 bases from J, leaving 16 bases between. As DNA, the CDR3 is TGTGCCAGCAGTGCCCCCGGGCGGGGATTCTACGAGCAGTACTTC. This gives the protein CASSAPGRGFYEQYF.

CDR3 amino acids: CASRARTLFRTRQGHGWCEQYF. The CDR3 DNA is TGTGCAAGTCGAGCAAGAACCTTATTTCGGACTCGACAGGGTCATGGGTGGTGTGAGCAGTACTTC. The chain uses TRBV12-2 and TRBJ2-7; TRBD1, the D gene given by the table, was not confirmed from the DNA. TRBV12-2 is assigned pseudogene status. This CDR3 contains 22 residues.

The chain employs TRBV5-4 and TRBJ1-2; D is possibly TRBD1 (6 bases). Germline V lookup: CDR1 SGHNT, CDR2 YYREEE (reference sequence). The CDR3 runs 15 residues. V lost 0 bases and J lost 4, with 13 bases in between. This chain's CDR3 is CASSLGDRTVYGYTF. For the CDR3, the DNA is TGTGCCAGCAGCTTGGGGGACCGGACAGTCTATGGCTACACCTTC.

With respect to this clone: One end of the junction does not line up with germline, which may come from a read error. V usage is TRBV7-7 and J usage is TRBJ2-2; tentatively, D is TRBD1 (6 bases). The CDR3 runs to 14 residues. CDR1 SSHAT and CDR2 FNYEAQ come from the germline V gene (reference sequence). The CDR3 reads CASSPGTPPGELFF. In nucleotides, the CDR3 is TGTGCTAGCAGCCCCGGGACACCGCCCGGGGAGCTGTTTTTT.

The CDR3 loop is CASSKVWWADYEQYF. CDR3 in DNA: TGTGCCAGCAGCAAAGTTTGGTGGGCTGACTACGAGCAGTACTTC. The chain combines TRBV21-1 with TRBJ2-7; the table's D call TRBD1 went unverified against the DNA. TRBV21-1 is assigned pseudogene status. This CDR3 contains 15 residues.

The V gene is TRBV13, the J gene TRBJ1-4, with D perhaps TRBD1 (6 bases). Trimming shortened V by 5 bases and J by 5 bases, and 12 bases separated the two germline ends. The CDR3 loop spans 14 amino acids. The germline gives CDR1 PRHDT, CDR2 FYEKMQ (reference sequence). The CDR3 spells CASSQGSPNEKLFF. Written as DNA, the CDR3 is TGTGCCAGCAGCCAGGGGAGCCCCAATGAAAAACTGTTTTTT.

The chain has TRBV2 and TRBJ1-2; perhaps TRBD1 as D (6 bases). From germline, CDR1 is SNHLY and CDR2 FYNNEI. Trimming removed 6 bases at V and 4 bases at J, with 21 bases between. The CDR3 is made up of 16 amino acids. In DNA, the CDR3 is TGTGCCAGCAGGCCTACTATCTCCTGGACAGCCTATGGCTACACCTTC. Amino acids: CASRPTISWTAYGYTF.

The V and J genes are TRBV5-1 and TRBJ2-7; 14 bases align to TRBD2. The germline CDR1 and CDR2 sequences are SGHRS and YFSETQ. J lost 6 bases, V lost 4 bases, and 3 bases had no gene match. This CDR3 is 14 amino acids long. This CDR3 is CASSRGLAGAEQYF. CDR3 coding DNA: TGCGCCAGCAGCCGGGGACTAGCGGGAGCCGAGCAGTACTTC.

The DNA of the CDR3 is TGTGCCAGCAGCTCACAGGGGACAAGTGAAAAACTGTTTTTT. This gives the protein CASSSQGTSEKLFF. The chain is built from TRBV5-5 and TRBJ1-4; 7 bases are a match to TRBD1. The CDR3 length is 14 residues. The V segment lost 3 bases and the J segment 7 bases; nucleotides outside the gene matches: 6. Germline V gives CDR1 SGHKS, CDR2 YYEKEE (reference sequence).

The chain combines TRBV30 with TRBJ1-6; D gene uncertain. The CDR3 sequence is 12 residues long. V shed 8 bases and J shed 0 bases, with 5 bases lying between them. Germline V gene data show CDR1 as GTSNPN and CDR2 as SVGIG (reference sequence). The CDR3 here is CALGSYNSPLHF. The CDR3 DNA reads TGTGCCCTAGGCTCCTATAATTCACCCCTCCACTTT.

The chain recombines TRBV9 with TRBJ2-1, with D unclear. V was cut by 0 bases and J by 8 bases, with 12 bases left in between. This CDR3 has 14 amino acids. Per germline, CDR1 SGDLS and CDR2 YYNGEE. The CDR3, as DNA: TGTGCCAGCAGCGTAGAGAGTTCGATGGATGAGCAGTTCTTC. Protein sequence: CASSVESSMDEQFF.

This chain uses TRBV4-3 with TRBJ2-1, with D perhaps TRBD1 (5 bases). The V gene's germline CDR1 is LGHNA and CDR2 YSLEER. V gave up 0 bases and J gave up 7 bases, with 22 bases separating them. The CDR3 covers 18 residues. DNA of the CDR3: TGCGCCAGCAGCCAAGATATTAGTATTTTGGTAGGGGTGAATGAGCAGTTCTTC. Translating gives CASSQDISILVGVNEQFF.

This clone has a handful of counts. V usage is TRBV18 and J usage is TRBJ1-5; D not certain. The ends were cut back, 3 bases at V and 7 bases at J, with 13 bases in the middle. This CDR3 has 14 amino acids. The germline V gene has CDR1 KGHSH and CDR2 LQKENI. CDR3 coding DNA: TGTGCCAGCTCACCTCAAGCCGGAGGACAGCCCCAGCATTTT. This codes for CASSPQAGGQPQHF.

The V and J genes are TRBV2 and TRBJ2-3; 10 bases line up with TRBD2. Trimming at V came to 6 bases and at J to 6 bases, leaving 12 bases not matched to a gene. The CDR3 consists of 16 residues. Germline V CDR1 and CDR2: SNHLY, FYNNEI. CDR3 sequence (DNA): TGTGCCAGCAGGGGACTAGCGAACCCTCCACAGGATACGCAGTATTTT. Protein: CASRGLANPPQDTQYF.

The chain combines TRBV11-2 with TRBJ2-7; D possibly corresponds to TRBD1 (5 bases). CDR3 length equals 12 residues. Germline lookup yields CDR1 SGHAT and CDR2 FQNNGV. Trimming left V 4 bases short and J 6 bases short, with 10 bases between. This CDR3 is CASSSGSREQYF. CDR3 nucleotide sequence: TGTGCCAGCAGCTCAGGGTCCCGCGAGCAGTACTTC.

This clone appeared a few times. The chain links TRBV30 to TRBJ1-2; the match to TRBD1 covers 8 bases. This CDR3 has 13 amino acids. Per the germline V gene, CDR1 is GTSNPN and CDR2 is SVGIG (reference sequence). Trimming cost V 0 bases and J 8 bases; bases outside gene matches: 5. CDR3 coding DNA: TGTGCCTGGAGTGTATGGGACAGGCCGGGCTACACCTTC. Amino acids: CAWSVWDRPGYTF. The full variable domain, in which reference TRBV30 and TRBJ1-2 provide the parts outside the CDR3, is SQTIHQWPATLVQPVGSPLSLECTVEGTSNPNLYWYRQAAGRGLQLLFYSVGIGQISSEVPQNLSASRPQDRQFILSSKKLLLSDSGFYLCAWSVWDRPGYTFGSGTRLTVV.

The chain uses TRBV27 and TRBJ2-7; D may be TRBD2 (6 bases). Germline V gives CDR1 MNHEY, CDR2 SMNVEV (reference sequence). V was cut by 5 bases and J by 4 bases, with 12 bases left in between. The CDR3 is 13 residues long. CDR3 sequence reads: CASSHGRVYEQYF. The CDR3 DNA sequence: TGTGCCAGCAGTCACGGGAGAGTGTACGAGCAGTACTTC.